This note documents a single TCR beta chain sequence. Germline-derived CDR1 and CDR2 are MGHDK and SYGVNS. This CDR3 has 16 amino acids. V lost 3 bases and J lost 7; bases outside the gene matches: 15. The method was immunoSEQ multiplex PCR; TCRdb's version includes in-frame clones alone and lacks a portion of them. The table records more than 85,000 clones, roughly 85% of them present only once. These data come from a study of blood T cell repertoires in COVID-19. Whole-study context: Sites in the United States, Italy and Spain provided acute and convalescent COVID-19 samples.

The rearrangement joins TRBV25-1 to TRBJ2-7; 7 bases are a match to TRBD1. Material: peripheral blood. The TCR originated in a woman in her fifties or sixties with acute or convalescent COVID-19. CDR3 nucleotides: TGTGCCAGCAGTGATTATCGTAAGGGGGCGATTCGGGAGCAGTACTTC. This sequence encodes CASSDYRKGAIREQYF.